These 30 T cell receptor beta chains were sequenced from one sample in a study of OX40 agonist ivuxolimab in advanced cancers. The repertoire was sequenced with immunoSEQ multiplex PCR; TCRdb's copy has only in-frame clones and lacks some. The table shows about 50,000 clones, with around 90% occurring only once. Sequenced material: CD4+ or CD8+ T cells sorted from blood, taken in a trial of the OX40 agonist ivuxolimab. Receptor source: an adult with an advanced solid tumor such as melanoma, head and neck, liver or kidney cancer.

The V call is TRBV7-8, the J call TRBJ2-5; 8 nucleotides match TRBD2. This CDR3 is built from 14 residues. Germline trimming cut 5 bases from V and 2 bases from J; bases unmatched to any gene: 4. Germline CDR1 is SGHVS and CDR2 is FQNEAQ. CDR3: CASSRTSGQETQYF. CDR3 coding DNA: TGTGCCAGCAGCCGAACTAGCGGACAAGAGACCCAGTACTTC.

The CDR3 sequence is CASSPWADNSPLHF. CDR3 nucleotides: TGTGCCAGCAGTCCCTGGGCCGATAATTCACCCCTCCACTTT. The chain carries TRBV27 and TRBJ1-6; D gene ambiguous. The germline gives CDR1 MNHEY, CDR2 SMNVEV (reference sequence). CDR3 size: 14 residues. The V end lost 5 bases, the J end lost 5 bases, and 10 bases lay between the germline ends.

The CDR3 DNA reads as TGTGCCAGCAGCTTGTCCCGGGGTTTGCAACTGTTTTTT. It encodes CASSLSRGLQLFF. The V call is TRBV5-8, the J call TRBJ1-4; unclear D gene. V dropped 1 base and J dropped 12 bases, with 13 bases sitting between them. The CDR3 extends over 13 amino acids. Per germline, CDR1 SGHTS and CDR2 YDEGEE.

CDR3 coding DNA: TGCGCCAGCAGCTTGGCCGTCAGCGGGGGGCTTAATGAGCAGTTCTTC. It is translated as CASSLAVSGGLNEQFF. This chain connects TRBV5-1 to TRBJ2-1, with 9 positions matching TRBD2. J was trimmed by 7 bases and V by 0 bases; bases with no gene match: 8. The germline V gene encodes CDR1 SGHRS and CDR2 YFSETQ. The CDR3 runs 16 residues.

The CDR3 DNA reads TGTGCCATCAGCGACGGGACAGCTAGCACAGATACGCAGTATTTT. Amino acids: CAISDGTASTDTQYF. This chain joins TRBV10-3 and TRBJ2-3, with 7 bases lining up with TRBD1. J gave up 0 bases and V 6 bases, and 6 bases lay outside the gene matches. The germline CDR1 and CDR2 sequences are ENHRY and SYGVKD. The CDR3 has 15 residues.

V is TRBV4-1 and J is TRBJ2-5; 9 bases map to TRBD2. The CDR3 is 15 amino acids. V lost 1 base and J lost 3; bases outside the gene matches: 3. Germline CDR1 MGHRA, CDR2 YSYEKL. The DNA of the CDR3 is TGCGCCAGCAGCCAAGTCCCTAGCGGGGAAGAGACCCAGTACTTC. It specifies CASSQVPSGEETQYF.

V is TRBV19 and J is TRBJ1-1; the D gene is possibly TRBD1 (5 bases). V lost 7 bases to trimming and J lost 0 bases, with 18 bases between them. The CDR3 extends over 16 amino acids. Looked up from germline, CDR1 is LNHDA and CDR2 is SQIVND (reference sequence). This chain's CDR3 is CASTRDRGFMNTEAFF. The CDR3 DNA reads TGTGCCAGTACTCGGGACCGAGGCTTCATGAACACTGAAGCTTTCTTT.

To note about this clone: Other nucleotide sequences in the sample specify the same CDR3. The rearrangement links TRBV30 to TRBJ1-2, with TRBD1 matching 8 bases. CDR3 length: 13 residues. Germline CDR1 reads GTSNPN; CDR2 reads SVGIG (reference sequence). Unmatched junction bases numbered 5, after V lost 5 bases and J lost 3 bases. The CDR3 bases are TGTGCCTGGGTTCCGGGACAGGACTATGGCTACACCTTC. This sequence encodes CAWVPGQDYGYTF. Based on the CDR3 plus reference TRBV30 and TRBJ1-2, the full variable domain is SQTIHQWPATLVQPVGSPLSLECTVEGTSNPNLYWYRQAAGRGLQLLFYSVGIGQISSEVPQNLSASRPQDRQFILSSKKLLLSDSGFYLCAWVPGQDYGYTFGSGTRLTVV.

The V and J genes are TRBV28 and TRBJ2-5; no definite D call. The CDR3 covers 10 residues. V gave up 8 bases and J gave up 5 bases, with 6 bases separating them. Germline CDR1 is MDHEN and CDR2 is SYDVKM. The CDR3 sequence: CASFRETQYF. In DNA form, the CDR3 reads TGTGCCAGCTTCAGGGAGACCCAGTACTTC.

The J gene is TRBJ2-6, the V gene TRBV19; a possible D gene is TRBD1 (6 bases). CDR1 and CDR2 from the germline V gene are LNHDA and SQIVND (reference sequence). V shed 5 bases and J shed 4 bases, with 9 bases lying between them. This CDR3 is 14 amino acids long. CDR3 loop: CASSPGAGANVLTF. The CDR3 region has the DNA TGTGCCAGTAGTCCAGGGGCCGGGGCCAACGTCCTGACTTTC.

CDR3 in DNA: TGTGCCAGCAAAGAACAGGGAAGGGGAACTGAAGCTTTCTTT. Its translation: CASKEQGRGTEAFF. This chain connects TRBV27 to TRBJ1-1, with D perhaps matching TRBD1 (6 bases). Trimming stripped 7 bases from V and 5 bases from J, with 17 bases between. The germline CDR1 and CDR2 sequences are MNHEY and SMNVEV (reference sequence). The CDR3 contains 14 residues.

The J gene is TRBJ2-1, the V gene TRBV2; no clear D gene. The CDR3 is 12 amino acids. Per the germline V gene, CDR1 is SNHLY and CDR2 is FYNNEI. With 6 bases removed from V and 4 bases from J, the gap between germline ends came to 7 bases. The CDR3 DNA reads as TGTGCCAGCAGAGCTGGATACAATGAGCAGTTCTTC. Its protein is CASRAGYNEQFF.

The rearrangement joins TRBV4-1 to TRBJ2-2, with TRBD1 matching 9 bases. With V trimmed by 3 bases and J by 7 bases, 9 bases remained unmatched. Germline V gene data show CDR1 as MGHRA and CDR2 as YSYEKL. The CDR3 totals 16 residues. CDR3 DNA sequence: TGCGCCAGCAGCCATTTCGGGGACAGGGCTAACGGGGAGCTGTTTTTT. Encoded protein: CASSHFGDRANGELFF.

This chain connects TRBV6-6 to TRBJ2-1; the D call may be TRBD1 or TRBD2 (6 bases each). CDR3 length: 16 residues. Trimming removed 5 bases from V and 9 bases from J, with 23 bases in between. Germline V gives CDR1 MNHNY, CDR2 SVGAGI (reference sequence). CDR3 amino acids: CASSTSGALEYAEQFF. CDR3 coding DNA: TGTGCCAGCAGTACCTCGGGGGCCCTCGAATATGCTGAGCAGTTCTTC.

This clone has more than one count but fewer than ten. The gene calls are TRBV6-1 and TRBJ1-6; 8 bases map to TRBD1. Unmatched junction bases numbered 7, after V lost 7 bases and J lost 5 bases. The CDR3 sequence is 15 residues long. The germline V gene encodes CDR1 MNHNS and CDR2 SASEGT. The CDR3 loop reads CASTLTGENNSPLHF. In DNA, the CDR3 is TGTGCCAGCACTCTGACAGGGGAGAATAATTCACCCCTCCACTTT.

The rearrangement uses TRBV6-5 and TRBJ2-5; maybe TRBD1 (8 bases). The CDR3 is 16 residues long. Germline V CDR1 and CDR2: MNHEY, SVGAGI. Trimming stripped 2 bases from V and 1 base from J, with 14 bases between. The CDR3 spells CASSYRYRGGQETQYF. CDR3 in DNA: TGTGCCAGCAGTTACAGATACAGGGGGGGCCAAGAGACCCAGTACTTC.

V is TRBV6-5 and J is TRBJ1-1; perhaps TRBD1 as D (5 bases). Germline CDR1 reads MNHEY; CDR2 reads SVGAGI. The CDR3 covers 13 residues. V was trimmed by 0 bases and J by 4 bases, leaving 6 bases between them. CDR3 in DNA: TGTGCCAGCAGTTACTCGGGGGGCACTGAAGCTTTCTTT. It yields the protein CASSYSGGTEAFF.

The chain carries TRBV5-1 and TRBJ1-2; no firm D call. This CDR3 comprises 14 residues. V lost 4 bases, J lost 5 bases, and 15 bases lay in between. The germline gives CDR1 SGHRS, CDR2 YFSETQ. The DNA of the CDR3 is TGCGCCAGCAGCCGCGGGCACAGTGGGTATGGCTACACCTTC. Protein product: CASSRGHSGYGYTF.

V is TRBV6-1 and J is TRBJ2-1; D might be TRBD2 (7 bases). The germline CDR1 and CDR2 sequences are MNHNS and SASEGT. V was cut by 1 base and J by 2 bases, with 12 bases left in between. The CDR3 has 16 residues. The CDR3 sequence is CASSEEGGGTYNEQFF. In DNA form, the CDR3 reads TGTGCCAGCAGTGAAGAAGGGGGGGGCACCTACAATGAGCAGTTCTTC.

The chain recombines TRBV6-6 with TRBJ2-5; perhaps D is TRBD1 or TRBD2 (5 bases each). V was pared by 0 bases and J by 5 bases, with 10 bases between. The length of the CDR3 is 14 residues. Germline V gene lookup returns CDR1 MNHNY and CDR2 SVGAGI (reference sequence). The CDR3 coding sequence is TGTGCCAGCAGTTACTCGGCCGGGGCCGAGACCCAGTACTTC. The encoded protein is CASSYSAGAETQYF.

This chain connects TRBV5-6 to TRBJ2-1; tentative D call: TRBD2 (6 bases). Trimming cost V 4 bases and J 4 bases, with 21 bases left between them. Germline V gene data show CDR1 as SGHDT and CDR2 as YYEEEE. This CDR3 region has 17 residues. The chain's CDR3 is CASSPLFRGLVYNEQFF. The CDR3 coding sequence is TGTGCCAGCAGCCCCCTTTTTCGGGGGTTGGTGTACAATGAGCAGTTCTTC.

This sequence joins TRBV14 and TRBJ1-2; D is possibly TRBD1 (6 bases). Looked up from germline, CDR1 is SGHDN and CDR2 is FVKESK. CDR3 size: 14 residues. The V and J ends lost 1 base and 5 bases respectively, with 11 bases between them. CDR3 residues: CASSQGQGPYGYTF. CDR3 nucleotides: TGTGCCAGCAGCCAAGGCCAGGGGCCATATGGCTACACCTTC. Combining the CDR3 with reference TRBV14 and TRBJ1-2 gives the whole variable domain EAGVTQFPSHSVIEKGQTVTLRCDPISGHDNLYWYRRVMGKEIKFLLHFVKESKQDESGMPNNRFLAERTGGTYSTLKVQPAELEDSGVYFCASSQGQGPYGYTFGSGTRLTVV.

The chain links TRBV28 to TRBJ2-5, with TRBD1 matching over 7 bases. The CDR3 has 14 residues. After removal of 7 bases from V and 5 bases from J, the junction contained 10 bases not matched to a gene. CDR1 MDHEN and CDR2 SYDVKM come from the germline V gene. In nucleotides, the CDR3 is TGTGCCAGCACTCATAGGGGGCGCTTTGAGACCCAGTACTTC. Its translation is CASTHRGRFETQYF.

The chain combines TRBV28 with TRBJ1-2; D is perhaps TRBD1 (5 bases). Trimming took off 6 bases at V and 0 bases at J, with 8 bases between the two ends. Germline CDR1 MDHEN, CDR2 SYDVKM. This CDR3 contains 13 residues. CDR3 sequence: CASSDSSNYGYTF. CDR3 in DNA: TGTGCCAGCAGCGACAGTTCTAACTATGGCTACACCTTC.

The chain joins TRBV11-2 to TRBJ1-1; no reliable D call. V shed 4 bases and J shed 3 bases, with 6 bases lying between them. The CDR3 loop spans 12 amino acids. The germline CDR1 and CDR2 sequences are SGHAT and FQNNGV. The DNA for the CDR3 is TGTGCCAGCAGCTACGGGTACACTGAAGCTTTCTTT. The encoded protein is CASSYGYTEAFF. The variable domain in full, with the rest retrieved from reference TRBV11-2 and TRBJ1-1, is EAGVAQSPRYKIIEKRQSVAFWCNPISGHATLYWYQQILGQGPKLLIQFQNNGVVDDSQLPKDRFSAERLKGVDSTLKIQPAKLEDSAVYLCASSYGYTEAFFGQGTRLTVV.

The genes are TRBV6-4 and TRBJ2-3; 10 bases match TRBD2. The ends lost 4 bases at V and 2 bases at J; junction bases unmatched: 3. Germline lookup yields CDR1 MRHNA and CDR2 SNTAGT. The CDR3 spans 15 residues. CDR3 DNA: TGTGCCAGCAGTGGCAGCGGGGGGGCCACAGATACGCAGTATTTT. Translated: CASSGSGGATDTQYF.

The gene calls are TRBV2 and TRBJ1-2; D ambiguous. The V gene's germline CDR1 is SNHLY and CDR2 FYNNEI. With 5 bases removed from V and 4 bases from J, the gap between germline ends came to 5 bases. This CDR3 is built from 11 residues. The CDR3 DNA follows: TGTGCCAGCAGTACGACCTATGGCTACACCTTC. This sequence encodes CASSTTYGYTF.

Comment on this clone: Other DNA variants within this sample encode the same CDR3. This chain connects TRBV15 to TRBJ1-5; D unresolved. This CDR3 has 12 amino acids. CDR1 and CDR2 from the germline V gene are LNHNV and YYDKDF (reference sequence). Trimming removed 5 bases from V and 7 bases from J, with 9 bases in between. Here the CDR3 reads CATSGTNQPQHF. The CDR3 region has the DNA TGTGCCACCAGCGGCACAAACCAGCCCCAGCATTTT. The full variable domain, with the rest looked up from reference TRBV15 and TRBJ1-5, is DAMVIQNPRYQVTQFGKPVTLSCSQTLNHNVMYWYQQKSSQAPKLLFHYYDKDFNNEADTPDNFQSRRPNTSFCFLDIRSPGLGDTAMYLCATSGTNQPQHFGDGTRLSIL.

CDR3 nucleotide sequence: TGTGCCAGCAGCGTAATGGCAGGAGGAAACACCATATATTTT. Its protein is CASSVMAGGNTIYF. The gene calls are TRBV9 and TRBJ1-3, with D unclear. Deletions cut 1 base from V and 4 bases from J, with 9 bases between. Germline V gene sequence: CDR1 SGDLS, CDR2 YYNGEE. The CDR3 length is 14 residues.

The chain uses TRBV11-2 and TRBJ2-2, with 12 bases aligning to TRBD1. The CDR3 consists of 16 residues. Trimming removed 3 bases from V and 5 bases from J; junction bases left unmatched: 4. CDR1 and CDR2 (germline): SGHAT, FQNNGV. Here the CDR3 DNA reads TGTGCCAGCAGCTTGGGACAGGGGGCACAAACCGGGGAGCTGTTTTTT. As protein: CASSLGQGAQTGELFF.